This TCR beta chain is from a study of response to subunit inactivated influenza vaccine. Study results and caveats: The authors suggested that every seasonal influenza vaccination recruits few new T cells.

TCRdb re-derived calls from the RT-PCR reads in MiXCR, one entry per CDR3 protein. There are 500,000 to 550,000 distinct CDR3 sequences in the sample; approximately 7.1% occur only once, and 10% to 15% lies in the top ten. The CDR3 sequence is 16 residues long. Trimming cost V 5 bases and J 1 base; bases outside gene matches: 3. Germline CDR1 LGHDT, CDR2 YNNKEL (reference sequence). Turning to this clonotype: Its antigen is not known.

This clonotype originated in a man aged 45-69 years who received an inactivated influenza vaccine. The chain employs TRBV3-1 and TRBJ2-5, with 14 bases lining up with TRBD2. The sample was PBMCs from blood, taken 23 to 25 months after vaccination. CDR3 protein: CASSDGTSGGQETQYF. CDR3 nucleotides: TGTGCCAGCAGCGACGGGACTAGCGGGGGCCAAGAGACCCAGTACTTC.